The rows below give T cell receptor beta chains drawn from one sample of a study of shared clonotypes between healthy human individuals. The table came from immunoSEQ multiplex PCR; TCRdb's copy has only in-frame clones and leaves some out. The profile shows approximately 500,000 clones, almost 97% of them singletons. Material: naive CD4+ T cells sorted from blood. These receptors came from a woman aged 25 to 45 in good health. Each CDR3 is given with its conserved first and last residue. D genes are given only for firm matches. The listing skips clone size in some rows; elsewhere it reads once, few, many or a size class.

CASSLFRLAGGRAYEQYF TGTGCCAGCAGTTTATTTCGACTAGCGGGAGGGAGGGCCTACGAGCAGTACTTC TRBV28 TRBD2 . TRBJ2-7
CATSSPGTSGRIGEQFF TGTGCCACCAGCAGCCCAGGGACTAGCGGGAGGATAGGTGAGCAGTTCTTC TRBV15 TRBD2 . TRBJ2-1
CAISGDMGRASTDTQYF TGTGCCATCAGTGGGGATATGGGGCGGGCTAGCACAGATACGCAGTATTTT TRBV10-3 . . TRBJ2-3
CASSWQVSNQPQHF TGTGCCAGCAGCTGGCAAGTGAGCAATCAGCCCCAGCATTTT TRBV2 . . TRBJ1-5
CASSLYRREAFF TGTGCCAGCAGCTTGTATCGTCGTGAAGCTTTCTTT TRBV5-6 . . TRBJ1-1
CASSPSLAPFTDTQYF TGTGCCAGTAGTCCCTCCCTAGCGCCGTTCACAGATACGCAGTATTTT TRBV19 . . TRBJ2-3
CASTQAGGPPNTQYF TGTGCCAGCACCCAAGCGGGAGGGCCCCCTAATACGCAGTATTTT TRBV7-9 TRBD2 . TRBJ2-3
CASSYLGGSNQPQHF TGTGCCAGCAGTTATCTGGGAGGCAGCAATCAGCCCCAGCATTTT TRBV6-6 . . TRBJ1-5
CASSPTGFEQYF TGTGCCAGCAGCCCGACAGGGTTCGAGCAGTACTTC TRBV7-2 TRBD1 . TRBJ2-7
CASSPSDRRFHTF TGTGCCAGCTCACCGTCGGACCGAAGGTTCCACACCTTC TRBV18 . . TRBJ1-2
CASSQEGFPGANVLTF TGTGCCAGCAGCCAAGAGGGTTTTCCTGGGGCCAACGTCCTGACTTTC TRBV4-2 . . TRBJ2-6
CASRSGTMKYEQYF TGTGCCAGCAGATCCGGGACTATGAAGTACGAGCAGTACTTC TRBV11-2 TRBD2 . TRBJ2-7
CASSYSGQGDEQYF TGTGCCAGCAGTTACAGTGGACAGGGTGACGAGCAGTACTTC TRBV6-6 TRBD1 . TRBJ2-7
CASSLEGGRAYEQYF TGTGCCAGCAGCTTGGAGGGGGGTAGGGCCTACGAGCAGTACTTC TRBV5-8 . once TRBJ2-7
CASSLTSGVSYEQYF TGTGCCAGCAGTTTAACTAGCGGGGTATCCTACGAGCAGTACTTC TRBV28 TRBD2 . TRBJ2-7
CASSRGGGADTQYF TGTGCCAGCAGCCGCGGGGGTGGGGCAGATACGCAGTATTTT TRBV7-6 TRBD2 . TRBJ2-3
CASSSPSGSGVYEQYF TGTGCCAGCAGCTCCCCCTCGGGTAGCGGAGTCTACGAGCAGTACTTC TRBV5-6 . . TRBJ2-7
CAWGQNSNQPQHF TGTGCCTGGGGACAGAATAGCAATCAGCCCCAGCATTTT TRBV30 . . TRBJ1-5
CASSPLELGSLSNQPQHF TGTGCCAGCTCACCCCTAGAATTGGGGAGTCTCAGCAATCAGCCCCAGCATTTT TRBV18 . . TRBJ1-5
CASSVPGQEAFF TGTGCCAGCAGTGTACCGGGACAGGAAGCTTTCTTT TRBV28 TRBD1 . TRBJ1-1
CASSTGTSYNSPLHF TGTGCCAGTAGTACAGGCACCTCCTATAATTCACCCCTCCACTTT TRBV19 . . TRBJ1-6
CASSLSQLAWSGNEQFF TGTGCCAGCAGTTTATCCCAACTAGCGTGGTCGGGCAATGAGCAGTTCTTC TRBV28 TRBD2 . TRBJ2-1
CASSSAVPYEQYF TGTGCCAGCAGCTCCGCCGTCCCCTACGAGCAGTACTTC TRBV7-2 . . TRBJ2-7
CASFDRSANTGELFF TGCGCCAGCTTTGACAGGTCAGCGAACACCGGGGAGCTGTTTTTT TRBV5-1 . once TRBJ2-2
CASSLGLWEGTGELFF TGTGCCAGCAGTCTAGGGTTGTGGGAGGGAACCGGGGAGCTGTTTTTT TRBV11-3 TRBD2 . TRBJ2-2
CASSEARGNTEAFF TGTGCCAGCAGTGAAGCGAGGGGGAACACTGAAGCTTTCTTT TRBV2 . . TRBJ1-1
CASSLRGVTDEQYF TGTGCCAGCTCACTCAGGGGGGTAACCGACGAGCAGTACTTC TRBV18 . . TRBJ2-7
CASSQPGLAGANEQFF TGTGCCAGCAGCCAACCGGGACTAGCGGGAGCTAATGAGCAGTTCTTC TRBV7-2 TRBD2 . TRBJ2-1
CASSAISGISEQYF TGTGCCAGTAGTGCTATTAGCGGGATTTCTGAGCAGTACTTC TRBV19 TRBD2 . TRBJ2-5
CASSTGQGIEQYF TGTGCCAGTAGTACGGGACAGGGGATCGAGCAGTACTTC TRBV19 TRBD1 . TRBJ2-7
CASSFGLAGGPGTGELFF TGTGCCAGCAGCTTTGGACTAGCGGGAGGGCCAGGGACCGGGGAGCTGTTTTTT TRBV7-9 TRBD2 . TRBJ2-2
CASSPPPSYLGGSYEQYF TGTGCCAGCTCACCACCACCCTCCTACCTCGGCGGCTCCTACGAGCAGTACTTC TRBV18 . . TRBJ2-7
CASSRTSGKETQYF TGTGCCAGCAGTCGGACTAGCGGGAAGGAGACCCAGTACTTC TRBV27 TRBD2 . TRBJ2-5
CASSTWGRGANVLTF TGTGCCAGCAGTACTTGGGGGCGTGGGGCCAACGTCCTGACTTTC TRBV28 . . TRBJ2-6
CASSSSRLAGDGEQYF TGTGCCAGCAGCTCCTCGAGACTAGCGGGAGATGGCGAGCAGTACTTC TRBV11-2 TRBD2 . TRBJ2-7
CASSPSAVAGSSGANVLTF TGTGCCAGCTCACCATCAGCGGTTGCAGGGTCCAGTGGGGCCAACGTCCTGACTTTC TRBV18 . . TRBJ2-6
CASSLTPGGLTEAFF TGTGCCAGCAGTTTAACCCCGGGGGGCCTCACTGAAGCTTTCTTT TRBV27 . . TRBJ1-1
CASRGLAGYSYEQYF TGCGCCAGCAGAGGACTAGCGGGATACTCCTACGAGCAGTACTTC TRBV10-2 TRBD2 . TRBJ2-7
CASIPAQRYSYGYTF TGTGCCAGCATCCCAGCCCAGAGGTATAGCTATGGCTACACCTTC TRBV28 . . TRBJ1-2
CASSFGRATDTQYF TGTGCCAGCAGCTTTGGGAGGGCCACAGATACGCAGTATTTT TRBV7-8 TRBD2 . TRBJ2-3
CASSQAGTSGLREQYF TGCGCCAGCAGCCAAGCCGGGACTAGCGGGCTGCGGGAGCAGTACTTC TRBV4-1 TRBD2 once TRBJ2-5